Listed here are 10 T cell receptor beta chains from one sample, sequenced in a study of blood T cell repertoires in COVID-19. Clones were sequenced by immunoSEQ multiplex PCR, and TCRdb holds only the in-frame ones, with some missing. The table records 95,000 to 130,000 clones, around four fifths of them present only once. Sequences were obtained from peripheral blood. The receptors stem from a man aged 25 to 40 with acute or convalescent COVID-19.

The chain joins TRBV19 to TRBJ2-1; 10 bases align to TRBD1. The CDR3 is made up of 15 amino acids. After removal of 8 bases from V and 4 bases from J, the junction contained 8 bases not matched to a gene. Germline V gives CDR1 LNHDA, CDR2 SQIVND (reference sequence). CDR3 loop: CASFSPGQGYNEQFF. CDR3 DNA sequence: TGTGCCAGTTTTTCTCCGGGACAGGGGTACAATGAGCAGTTCTTC. Drawing the rest from reference TRBV19 and TRBJ2-1, the complete variable domain is DGGITQSPKYLFRKEGQNVTLSCEQNLNHDAMYWYRQDPGQGLRLIYYSQIVNDFQKGDIAEGYSVSREKKESFPLTVTSAQKNPTAFYLCASFSPGQGYNEQFFGPGTRLTVL.

V gene TRBV6-2 or TRBV6-3 combines with J gene TRBJ1-6; D is ambiguous. CDR1 is MNHEY, CDR2 SVGEGT, per germline. Between the trimmed V and J ends, which lost 6 bases and 7 bases, there was a span of 19 bases. The CDR3 has 16 amino acids. Here the CDR3 reads CASSRPSVRLNSPLHF. In DNA form, the CDR3 reads TGTGCCAGCAGCCGCCCCTCAGTCCGTCTCAATTCACCCCTCCACTTT.

CDR3: CASSIQAAGNTIYF. The CDR3, as DNA: TGTGCCAGTAGTATTCAGGCAGCTGGAAACACCATATATTTT. The chain links TRBV19 to TRBJ1-3; D is uncertain. With 3 bases removed from V and 2 bases from J, the gap between germline ends came to 8 bases. Germline CDR1 and CDR2: LNHDA and SQIVND (reference sequence). This CDR3 region has 14 residues. Complete variable domain (other parts from reference TRBV19 and TRBJ1-3): DGGITQSPKYLFRKEGQNVTLSCEQNLNHDAMYWYRQDPGQGLRLIYYSQIVNDFQKGDIAEGYSVSREKKESFPLTVTSAQKNPTAFYLCASSIQAAGNTIYFGEGSWLTVV.

The V gene is TRBV18, the J gene TRBJ2-7; 9 nucleotides line up with TRBD1. CDR3 length: 14 residues. V trimming: 3 bases; J trimming: 4 bases; junction bases outside the gene matches: 4. Per the germline V gene, CDR1 is KGHSH and CDR2 is LQKENI. CDR3 nucleotide sequence: TGTGCCAGCTCACCGGCGACAGGGGGGTACGAGCAGTACTTC. This gives the protein CASSPATGGYEQYF.

This CDR3 is CASSYPDRDGYGYTF. The CDR3 bases are TGTGCCAGCAGTTACCCCGACAGGGATGGTTATGGCTACACCTTC. The chain couples TRBV6-2 or TRBV6-3 to TRBJ1-2, with TRBD1 matching over 7 bases. Per germline, CDR1 MNHEY and CDR2 SVGEGT. J lost 5 bases, V lost 2 bases, and 8 bases had no gene match. This CDR3 has 15 residues.

The V gene is TRBV14, the J gene TRBJ2-3, with D maybe TRBD2 (5 bases). Germline values: CDR1 SGHDN, CDR2 FVKESK. Trimming pared 4 bases from V and 1 base from J, leaving 15 bases between. The CDR3 has 16 residues. CDR3 nucleotide sequence: TGTGCCAGCAGCCCAAGGCGGAGAGCGGGCACAGATACGCAGTATTTT. This gives the protein CASSPRRRAGTDTQYF.

CDR3 sequence: CASSLDGSRDEKLFF. The CDR3 DNA follows: TGTGCCAGCAGCTTAGACGGATCCAGGGATGAAAAACTGTTTTTT. The chain is built from TRBV7-2 and TRBJ1-4; weak D call: TRBD1 (5 bases). The germline CDR1 and CDR2 sequences are SGHTA and FQGNSA. The CDR3 runs to 15 residues. The V gene lost 1 base and the J gene lost 6 bases, with 12 bases spanning the gap.

This clone was observed a handful of times. The V call is TRBV30, the J call TRBJ1-1; 7 bases are a match to TRBD1. V trimming: 6 bases; J trimming: 0 bases; junction bases outside the gene matches: 4. This CDR3 spans 13 amino acids. Germline-derived CDR1 and CDR2 are GTSNPN and SVGIG (reference sequence). CDR3 sequence: CACNRGLNTEAFF. CDR3 DNA sequence: TGTGCCTGTAACAGGGGATTGAACACTGAAGCTTTCTTT. The whole variable domain, remainder taken from reference TRBV30 and TRBJ1-1, is SQTIHQWPATLVQPVGSPLSLECTVEGTSNPNLYWYRQAAGRGLQLLFYSVGIGQISSEVPQNLSASRPQDRQFILSSKKLLLSDSGFYLCACNRGLNTEAFFGQGTRLTVV.

The CDR3 DNA reads TGTGCCAGCAGTGCGGGACAGGGGGCTTATGGCTACACCTTC. This codes for CASSAGQGAYGYTF. This chain uses TRBV2 with TRBJ1-2, with 12 bases matching TRBD1. V lost 4 bases, J lost 5 bases, and 2 bases stayed unmatched. CDR3 length: 14 amino acids. Per germline, CDR1 SNHLY and CDR2 FYNNEI.

J is TRBJ2-7 and V is TRBV6-2 or TRBV6-3; 15 bases align to TRBD2. In germline, CDR1 is MNHEY, CDR2 SVGEGT. The CDR3 is 17 amino acids. The V and J ends lost 5 bases and 6 bases, in that order; junction bases with no gene match: 11. The CDR3 protein is CASSDPGLAGGRGEQYF. For the CDR3, the DNA is TGTGCCAGCAGTGACCCGGGACTAGCGGGGGGCCGCGGCGAGCAGTACTTC.